This TCR beta chain appears in the sequencing data of a study of blood T cell repertoires in COVID-19. On the study more broadly: Whether acute or convalescent, the COVID-19 samples came from the United States, Italy and Spain.

Deletions cut 2 bases from V and 2 bases from J, with 10 bases between. CDR1 and CDR2 from the germline V gene are SGHAT and FQDESV (reference sequence). CDR3 size: 15 residues. Methods used by the authors: Reference gene primer amplification yielded estimated nucleated cell counts. Only in-frame clones appear in the TCRdb table, and some are missing; sequencing was by immunoSEQ multiplex PCR. The DNA gave D and trimming, while V, J and clone size come from that table. The data hold some 110,000 clones, with over 75% observed a single time. The chain employs TRBV11-1 and TRBJ2-1; D gene ambiguous. The sequencing sample was made of peripheral blood. The TCR sequence derives from a man over 45 with acute or convalescent COVID-19. The CDR3 protein is CASSLMVGAYNEQFF. The CDR3 DNA reads as TGTGCCAGCAGCTTAATGGTAGGAGCCTACAATGAGCAGTTCTTC. The whole variable domain, filled in from reference TRBV11-1 and TRBJ2-1, reads EAEVAQSPRYKITEKSQAVAFWCDPISGHATLYWYRQILGQGPELLVQFQDESVVDDSQLPKDRFSAERLKGVDSTLKIQPAELGDSAMYLCASSLMVGAYNEQFFGPGTRLTVL.